Below, one T cell receptor (beta chain) is given with its context. Its target is unknown. The data stem from a study of T cell responses to AZD1222 COVID-19 vaccine. Study observations and caveats: Two AZD1222 doses significantly raised spike-specific TCR breadth and depth over controls. Seropositive at baseline were only six or seven AZD1222 recipients. Unmutated variant regions are reportedly targeted by nearly half of spike-specific TCRs.

Only in-frame clones appear in the TCRdb table, and some are missing; sequencing was by immunoSEQ multiplex PCR. The sample shows 100,000 or so clones, about 90% of them seen only once. The TCR sequence derives from an adult who received the AZD1222 COVID-19 vaccine. The sample here was peripheral blood, taken 28 days after the second AZD1222 dose.

DNA for the CDR3: TGTGCCAGCAGTTCCTCGACAGGGTCCTACGAGCAGTACTTC. It encodes CASSSSTGSYEQYF. The rearrangement links TRBV27 to TRBJ2-7, with 7 bases aligning to TRBD1. Germline V gene lookup returns CDR1 MNHEY and CDR2 SMNVEV (reference sequence). The V gene end was trimmed by 4 bases and the J gene end by 1 base; junction bases not matched to a gene: 4. The CDR3 is 14 amino acids.